This T cell receptor beta chain is drawn from a study of Graves' ophthalmopathy and Graves' hyperthyroidism. Study-wide results and limits: The model achieved 70.59% sensitivity and 72% to 85% specificity for ophthalmopathy progression. Detection in blood was also observed for most expanded thyroid clonotypes above 0.001 frequency.

TCR beta CDR3 amplification used RNA transcripts. Amplification began with first-round RT-PCR using HTBI primers, then second-round multiplex PCR was performed. One entry per CDR3 protein results from TCRdb running MiXCR on the multiplex PCR reads. Of roughly 610,000 distinct CDR3 sequences listed, 22% are singletons. The CDR3 covers 15 residues. The germline CDR1 and CDR2 sequences are MGHRA and YSYEKL. As to this clonotype: The antigen remains undetermined. A much larger clone differs from this one at a single base, so this may be a read error.

The sample was peripheral blood. This rearrangement joins TRBV4-1 to TRBJ2-7; 10 bases are shared with TRBD1. The receptor comes from a woman younger than 30 with stable Graves' hyperthyroidism. Some clones in this sample may be carry-over from other donors' samples. The CDR3 DNA sequence: TGCGCCAGCAGCCAACTGACAGGGGGCGGGTACGAGCAGAACTTC. Translation: CASSQLTGGGYEQNF.